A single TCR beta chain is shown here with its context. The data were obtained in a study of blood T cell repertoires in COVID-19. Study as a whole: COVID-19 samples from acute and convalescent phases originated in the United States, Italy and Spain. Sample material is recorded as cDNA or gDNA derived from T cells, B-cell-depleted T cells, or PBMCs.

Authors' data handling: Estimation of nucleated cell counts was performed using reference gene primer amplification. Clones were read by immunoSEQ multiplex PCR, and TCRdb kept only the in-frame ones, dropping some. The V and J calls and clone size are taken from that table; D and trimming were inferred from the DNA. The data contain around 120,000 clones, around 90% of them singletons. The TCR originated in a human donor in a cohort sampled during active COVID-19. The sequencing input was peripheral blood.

The CDR3 sequence is CASSPLDRGTSPLHF. The CDR3 DNA reads as TGTGCCAGCAGCCCCCTCGACAGGGGAACCTCACCCCTCCACTTT. The rearrangement uses TRBV6-6 and TRBJ1-6; 8 bases agree with TRBD1. This CDR3 has 15 amino acids. The V gene's germline CDR1 is MNHNY and CDR2 SVGAGI (reference sequence). After removal of 6 bases from V and 10 bases from J, the junction contained 11 bases not matched to a gene.